Presented here are 2 T cell receptor beta chains from one specimen sequenced in a study of CXCR3-negative and CXCR3-positive naive CD8 T cells. Through 5' RACE with UMI labels, the TRB cDNA libraries were prepared. Reanalyzing the 5' RACE reads, TCRdb keeps one entry per CDR3 protein, without DNA. This sample's table reports 70,000 to 95,000 distinct CDR3 sequences. What was sequenced was naive CXCR3- CD8+ T cells from blood. The subset is: CD45RO-CCR7+CD27+CD95- naive CD8+ T cells lacking CXCR3 (TNR3-). The receptors were gathered from a human donor in good health. Some clones in this sample may be carry-over from other donors' samples.

This sequence joins TRBV28 and TRBJ2-1; without DNA, the TCRdb call of TRBD1 cannot be checked. Per the germline V gene, CDR1 is MDHEN and CDR2 is SYDVKM. This CDR3 is 16 amino acids long. CDR3 loop: CASSIPPDNSYNEQFF.

This rearrangement joins TRBV6-1 to TRBJ2-5; TCRdb's D call, TRBD1, is unchecked because there is no DNA. The germline CDR1 and CDR2 sequences are MNHNS and SASEGT. This CDR3 contains 16 residues. This CDR3 is CASSEAGTGYLETQYF.